This T cell receptor (beta chain) was recovered during a study of T cells after yellow fever vaccination. TCRdb independently ran MiXCR on the 5' RACE reads; one entry per CDR3 protein. The table lists hundreds of thousands of distinct CDR3 sequences, 3.6% of them singletons. This clonotype was counted only a few times. The source was PBMCs, collected on the day of the yellow fever booster vaccination. The clonotype was recovered from a man between 18 and 35 years old who received the YFV17D yellow fever vaccine.

CDR3 residues: CASSVRQEALYEQYF. CDR3 sequence (DNA): TGTGCCAGCAGCGTGAGACAGGAAGCCCTCTACGAGCAGTACTTC. The chain links TRBV5-4 to TRBJ2-7; D is possibly TRBD1 (6 bases). There are 15 residues in the CDR3. Germline V gene lookup returns CDR1 SGHNT and CDR2 YYREEE (reference sequence). Between the trimmed V and J ends, which lost 4 bases and 3 bases, there was a span of 17 bases.